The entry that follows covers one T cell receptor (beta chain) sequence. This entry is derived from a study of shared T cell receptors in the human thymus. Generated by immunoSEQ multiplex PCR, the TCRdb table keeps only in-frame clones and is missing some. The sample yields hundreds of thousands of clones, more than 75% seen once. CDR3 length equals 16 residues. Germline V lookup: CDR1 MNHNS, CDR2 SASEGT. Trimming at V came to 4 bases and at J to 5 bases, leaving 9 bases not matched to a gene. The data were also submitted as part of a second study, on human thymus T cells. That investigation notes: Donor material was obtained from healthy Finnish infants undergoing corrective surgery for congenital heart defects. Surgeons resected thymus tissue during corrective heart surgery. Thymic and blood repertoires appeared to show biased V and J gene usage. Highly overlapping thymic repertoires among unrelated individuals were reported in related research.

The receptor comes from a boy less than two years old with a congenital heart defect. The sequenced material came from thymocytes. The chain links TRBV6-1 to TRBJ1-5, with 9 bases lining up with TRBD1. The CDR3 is CASSGKDRGLYQPQHF. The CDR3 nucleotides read TGTGCCAGCAGTGGAAAGGACAGGGGCCTTTATCAGCCCCAGCATTTT.